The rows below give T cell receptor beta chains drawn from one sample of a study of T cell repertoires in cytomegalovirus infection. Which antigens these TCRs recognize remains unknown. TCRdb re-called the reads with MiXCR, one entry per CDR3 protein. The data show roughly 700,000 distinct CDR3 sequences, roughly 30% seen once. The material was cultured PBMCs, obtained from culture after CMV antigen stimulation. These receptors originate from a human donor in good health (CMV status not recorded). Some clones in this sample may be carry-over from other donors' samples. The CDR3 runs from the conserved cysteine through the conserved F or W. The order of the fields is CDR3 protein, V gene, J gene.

CDR3 protein: CASSQALSVTNYGYTF
V gene: TRBV4-1
J gene: TRBJ1-2

CDR3 protein: CASSETSGKYNEQFF
V gene: TRBV7-9
J gene: TRBJ2-1

CDR3 protein: CASSLASNQPQHF
V gene: TRBV7-2
J gene: TRBJ1-5

CDR3 protein: CASSPRPGGGTDTQYF
V gene: TRBV7-8
J gene: TRBJ2-3

CDR3 protein: CASSLVVAGGPDEQYF
V gene: TRBV5-4
J gene: TRBJ2-7

CDR3 protein: CASSQDPGGWEDQPQHF
V gene: TRBV4-1
J gene: TRBJ1-5

CDR3 protein: CASSFSGAVGNEQFF
V gene: TRBV7-9
J gene: TRBJ2-1

CDR3 protein: CATSGSPRGRTYEQYF
V gene: TRBV15
J gene: TRBJ2-7

CDR3 protein: CASSFDRNEAFF
V gene: TRBV7-2
J gene: TRBJ1-1

CDR3 protein: CASSRRRVRDYGYTF
V gene: TRBV5-6
J gene: TRBJ1-2

CDR3 protein: CASSQSPQNLNYGYTF
V gene: TRBV4-3
J gene: TRBJ1-2

CDR3 protein: CASRSGTGDSPLHF
V gene: TRBV7-8
J gene: TRBJ1-6

CDR3 protein: CASSLAEQGSDTIYF
V gene: TRBV5-4
J gene: TRBJ1-3

CDR3 protein: CASSSAAGQPQHF
V gene: TRBV7-2
J gene: TRBJ1-5

CDR3 protein: CATSRASGGSYNEQFF
V gene: TRBV15
J gene: TRBJ2-1

CDR3 protein: CSVVGGSEQYF
V gene: TRBV29-1
J gene: TRBJ2-7

CDR3 protein: CASSPMWEQYF
V gene: TRBV7-8
J gene: TRBJ2-7

CDR3 protein: CASTKQASTDTQYF
V gene: TRBV2
J gene: TRBJ2-3

CDR3 protein: CASSSPNQPQHF
V gene: TRBV7-2
J gene: TRBJ1-5

CDR3 protein: CASSYLDRSKGGYTF
V gene: TRBV6-5
J gene: TRBJ1-2

CDR3 protein: CASSYSARSTEAFF
V gene: TRBV6-6
J gene: TRBJ1-1

CDR3 protein: CSARDMTGNTEAFF
V gene: TRBV20-1
J gene: TRBJ1-1

CDR3 protein: CASSSRDDGQGYEQYF
V gene: TRBV7-2
J gene: TRBJ2-7

CDR3 protein: CASSLRTDPWTQYF
V gene: TRBV5-4
J gene: TRBJ2-5

CDR3 protein: CASSYGTGLTLGEQFF
V gene: TRBV6-6
J gene: TRBJ2-1

CDR3 protein: CSATGLARETQYF
V gene: TRBV20-1
J gene: TRBJ2-5

CDR3 protein: CASRRGGRRINQPQHF
V gene: TRBV27
J gene: TRBJ1-5

CDR3 protein: CASSPNAGLRFF
V gene: TRBV6-6
J gene: TRBJ2-1

CDR3 protein: CASSLPPGTQYF
V gene: TRBV12-3/TRBV12-4
J gene: TRBJ2-5

CDR3 protein: CASSHPLSGRRNEQYF
V gene: TRBV7-8
J gene: TRBJ2-7

CDR3 protein: CASRVGQNTDTQYF
V gene: TRBV6-5
J gene: TRBJ2-3

CDR3 protein: CASSPFDWGETQYF
V gene: TRBV11-2
J gene: TRBJ2-5

CDR3 protein: CASSEYKGGAVTGTQYF
V gene: TRBV25-1
J gene: TRBJ2-3

CDR3 protein: CASSSKNTEAFF
V gene: TRBV7-2
J gene: TRBJ1-1

CDR3 protein: CASSRPPWTGTDTQYF
V gene: TRBV7-9
J gene: TRBJ2-3

CDR3 protein: CASSKFDRGFRMRQETQYF
V gene: TRBV12-3/TRBV12-4
J gene: TRBJ2-5

CDR3 protein: CASSYGTASYGYTF
V gene: TRBV12-3/TRBV12-4
J gene: TRBJ1-2

CDR3 protein: CASSLRLGGYEQYF
V gene: TRBV7-2
J gene: TRBJ2-7

CDR3 protein: CASSSGGDNEQFF
V gene: TRBV2
J gene: TRBJ2-1

CDR3 protein: CASSYTGRATEAFF
V gene: TRBV12-3/TRBV12-4
J gene: TRBJ1-1

CDR3 protein: CASSFDRPLPTGELFF
V gene: TRBV7-2
J gene: TRBJ2-2

CDR3 protein: CATTGRLVIGETQYF
V gene: TRBV7-9
J gene: TRBJ2-5

CDR3 protein: CSARPGQGLEGYTF
V gene: TRBV20-1
J gene: TRBJ1-2

CDR3 protein: CSARSSSPETIGSYEQYF
V gene: TRBV20-1
J gene: TRBJ2-7

CDR3 protein: CATRARGGDLNNEQFF
V gene: TRBV7-9
J gene: TRBJ2-1

CDR3 protein: CASSPTEGGRYNEQFF
V gene: TRBV4-1
J gene: TRBJ2-1

CDR3 protein: CASSPMTGSGELFF
V gene: TRBV19
J gene: TRBJ2-2

CDR3 protein: CASSYSGGADTQYF
V gene: TRBV7-8
J gene: TRBJ2-3

CDR3 protein: CASSLDRFRADTDTQYF
V gene: TRBV12-3/TRBV12-4
J gene: TRBJ2-3

CDR3 protein: CASRRGTGDSPLHF
V gene: TRBV5-1
J gene: TRBJ1-6

CDR3 protein: CASRYLPRQGLYYEQYF
V gene: TRBV28
J gene: TRBJ2-7